This TCR beta chain stems from a study of blood T cells in healthy people across ages. Study-level findings and limits: There was no known CMV status for donors, so expanded clonotype changes were possibly confounded. Since the PBMCs were unsorted, naive and antigen-experienced cells could not be conclusively compared.

Alongside a J-beta primer mix, a sample-barcoded 5' primer served in a second PCR lasting about 7 to 12 cycles. The template-switch adaptor, which had 12 random nucleotides, put a tag on each cDNA molecule. TCRdb re-called the 5' RACE reads with MiXCR, one entry per CDR3 protein. The sample lists 1.5 million to 2 million distinct CDR3 sequences, around 35% seen once, with 11% in the top ten. The CDR3 runs 13 residues. Germline CDR1 reads MNHEY; CDR2 reads SMNVEV (reference sequence). Worth noting for this clonotype: Its antigen is not known.

The individuals who served as donors were healthy Caucasians living in Russia, aged about 6 to 90. The TCR sequence derives from a woman under 40 in good health. The V gene is TRBV27, the J gene TRBJ2-7; TRBD2 matches 7 bases. The last part of the DNA fits TRBJ2-4 better; the J call may be wrong. Sequences were obtained from blood. This chain's CDR3 is CASSPTGGNIQYF. The DNA for the CDR3 is TGTGCCAGCTCTCCAACGGGGGGAAACATTCAGTACTTC.